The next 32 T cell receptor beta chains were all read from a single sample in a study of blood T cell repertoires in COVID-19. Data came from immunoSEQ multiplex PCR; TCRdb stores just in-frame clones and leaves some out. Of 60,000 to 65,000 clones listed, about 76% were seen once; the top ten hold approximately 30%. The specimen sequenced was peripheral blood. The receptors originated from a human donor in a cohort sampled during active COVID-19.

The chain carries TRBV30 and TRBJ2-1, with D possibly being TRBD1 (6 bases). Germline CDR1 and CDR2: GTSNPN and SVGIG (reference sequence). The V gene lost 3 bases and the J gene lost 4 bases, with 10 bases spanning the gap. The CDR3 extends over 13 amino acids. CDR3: CAWSAQGYNEQFF. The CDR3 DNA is TGTGCCTGGAGCGCCCAGGGGTACAATGAGCAGTTCTTC. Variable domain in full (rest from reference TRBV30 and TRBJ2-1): SQTIHQWPATLVQPVGSPLSLECTVEGTSNPNLYWYRQAAGRGLQLLFYSVGIGQISSEVPQNLSASRPQDRQFILSSKKLLLSDSGFYLCAWSAQGYNEQFFGPGTRLTVL.

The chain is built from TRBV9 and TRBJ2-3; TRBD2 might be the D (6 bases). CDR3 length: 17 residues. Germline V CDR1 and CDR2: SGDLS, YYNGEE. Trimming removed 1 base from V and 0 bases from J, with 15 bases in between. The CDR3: CASSVFGGGISTDTQYF. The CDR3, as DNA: TGTGCCAGCAGCGTATTTGGCGGCGGGATTAGCACAGATACGCAGTATTTT.

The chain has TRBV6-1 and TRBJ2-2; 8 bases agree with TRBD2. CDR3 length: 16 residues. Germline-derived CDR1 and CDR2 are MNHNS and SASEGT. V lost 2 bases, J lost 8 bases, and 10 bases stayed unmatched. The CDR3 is CASSEIAGLTSGELFF. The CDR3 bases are TGTGCCAGCAGTGAAATAGCGGGACTTACTTCTGGGGAGCTGTTTTTT.

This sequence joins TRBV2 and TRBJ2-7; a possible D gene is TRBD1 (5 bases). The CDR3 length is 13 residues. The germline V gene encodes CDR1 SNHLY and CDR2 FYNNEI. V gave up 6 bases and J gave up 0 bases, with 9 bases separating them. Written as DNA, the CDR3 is TGTGCCAGCAGACGACAGTCCTCCTACGAGCAGTACTTC. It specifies CASRRQSSYEQYF.

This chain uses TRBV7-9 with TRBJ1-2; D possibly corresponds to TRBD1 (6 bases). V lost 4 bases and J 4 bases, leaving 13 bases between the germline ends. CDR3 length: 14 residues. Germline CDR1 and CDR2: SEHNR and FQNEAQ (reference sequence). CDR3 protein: CASSYNRAGYGYTF. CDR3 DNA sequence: TGTGCCAGCAGCTACAACAGGGCGGGCTATGGCTACACCTTC.

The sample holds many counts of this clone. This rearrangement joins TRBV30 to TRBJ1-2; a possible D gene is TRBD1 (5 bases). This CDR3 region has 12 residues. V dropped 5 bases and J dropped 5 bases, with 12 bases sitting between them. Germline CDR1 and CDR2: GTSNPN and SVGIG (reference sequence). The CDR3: CAWSGVSYGYTF. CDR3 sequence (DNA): TGTGCCTGGTCGGGGGTGTCTTATGGCTACACCTTC.

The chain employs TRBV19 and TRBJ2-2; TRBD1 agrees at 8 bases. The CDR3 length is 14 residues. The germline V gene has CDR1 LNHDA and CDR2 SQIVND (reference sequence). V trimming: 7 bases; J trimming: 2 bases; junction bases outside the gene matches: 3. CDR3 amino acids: CASKGQANTGELFF. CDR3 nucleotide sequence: TGTGCCAGTAAGGGACAGGCAAACACCGGGGAGCTGTTTTTT.

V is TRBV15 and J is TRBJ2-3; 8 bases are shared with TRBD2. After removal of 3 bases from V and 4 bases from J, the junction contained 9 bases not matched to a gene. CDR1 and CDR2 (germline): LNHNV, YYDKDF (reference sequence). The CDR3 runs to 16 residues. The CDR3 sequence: CATSRGLLAGPDTQYF. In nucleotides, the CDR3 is TGTGCCACCAGCAGGGGCCTCTTAGCGGGACCAGATACGCAGTATTTT. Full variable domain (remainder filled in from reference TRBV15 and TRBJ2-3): DAMVIQNPRYQVTQFGKPVTLSCSQTLNHNVMYWYQQKSSQAPKLLFHYYDKDFNNEADTPDNFQSRRPNTSFCFLDIRSPGLGDTAMYLCATSRGLLAGPDTQYFGPGTRLTVL.

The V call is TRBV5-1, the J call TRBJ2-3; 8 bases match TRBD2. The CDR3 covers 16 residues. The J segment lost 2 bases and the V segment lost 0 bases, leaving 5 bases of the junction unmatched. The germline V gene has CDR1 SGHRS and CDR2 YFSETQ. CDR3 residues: CASSLAATSVTDTQYF. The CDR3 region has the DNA TGCGCCAGCAGCTTGGCCGCGACTAGCGTCACAGATACGCAGTATTTT. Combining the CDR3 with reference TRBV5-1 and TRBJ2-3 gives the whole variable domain KAGVTQTPRYLIKTRGQQVTLSCSPISGHRSVSWYQQTPGQGLQFLFEYFSETQRNKGNFPGRFSGRQFSNSRSEMNVSTLELGDSALYLCASSLAATSVTDTQYFGPGTRLTVL.

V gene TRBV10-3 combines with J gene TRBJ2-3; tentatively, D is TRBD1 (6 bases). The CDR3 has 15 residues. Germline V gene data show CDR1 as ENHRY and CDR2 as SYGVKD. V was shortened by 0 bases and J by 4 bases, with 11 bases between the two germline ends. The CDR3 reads CAISESRGRADTQYF. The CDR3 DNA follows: TGTGCCATCAGTGAGTCTAGGGGGAGAGCAGATACGCAGTATTTT.

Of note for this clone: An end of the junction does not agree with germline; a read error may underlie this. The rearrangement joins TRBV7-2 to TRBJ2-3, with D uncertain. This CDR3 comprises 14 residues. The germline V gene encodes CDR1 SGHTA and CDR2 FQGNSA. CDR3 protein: CASSLDFSRDTQYF. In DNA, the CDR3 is TGTGCCAGCAGCTTAGATTTTAGCAGAGATACGCAGTATTTT.

CDR3: CASSRGDRGNNQPQHF. The CDR3 DNA reads TGCGCCAGCAGCCGGGGAGACAGGGGAAACAATCAGCCCCAGCATTTT. The genes are TRBV10-2 and TRBJ1-5; 8 bases fit TRBD1. From germline, CDR1 is WSHSY and CDR2 SAAADI. With V trimmed by 6 bases and J by 3 bases, 10 bases remained unmatched. There are 16 residues in the CDR3.

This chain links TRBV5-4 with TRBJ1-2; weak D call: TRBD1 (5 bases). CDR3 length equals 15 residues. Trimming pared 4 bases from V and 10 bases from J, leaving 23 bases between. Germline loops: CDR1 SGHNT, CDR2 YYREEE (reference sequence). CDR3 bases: TGTGCCAGCAGCCCGGGGGGGGAGGGGCGACAATTCTACACCTTC. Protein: CASSPGGEGRQFYTF.

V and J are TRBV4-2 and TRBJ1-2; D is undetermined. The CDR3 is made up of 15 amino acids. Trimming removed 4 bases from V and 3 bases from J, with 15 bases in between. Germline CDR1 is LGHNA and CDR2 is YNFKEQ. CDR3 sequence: CASSPQERRDYGYTF. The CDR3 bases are TGTGCCAGCAGCCCACAAGAGCGGCGGGACTATGGCTACACCTTC.

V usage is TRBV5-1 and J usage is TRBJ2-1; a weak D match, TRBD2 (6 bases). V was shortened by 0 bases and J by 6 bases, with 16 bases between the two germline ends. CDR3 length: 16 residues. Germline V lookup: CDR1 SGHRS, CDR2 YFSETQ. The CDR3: CASSLAAGGLGNEQFF. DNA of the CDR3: TGCGCCAGCAGCTTGGCGGCCGGGGGTTTGGGCAATGAGCAGTTCTTC.

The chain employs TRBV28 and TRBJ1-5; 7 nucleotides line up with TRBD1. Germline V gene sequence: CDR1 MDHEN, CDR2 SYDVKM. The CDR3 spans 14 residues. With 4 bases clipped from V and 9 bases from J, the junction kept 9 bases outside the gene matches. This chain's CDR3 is CASSYQTGSGPQHF. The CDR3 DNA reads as TGTGCCAGCAGTTACCAGACAGGGTCTGGGCCCCAGCATTTT. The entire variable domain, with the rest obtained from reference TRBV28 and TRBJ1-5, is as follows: DVKVTQSSRYLVKRTGEKVFLECVQDMDHENMFWYRQDPGLGLRLIYFSYDVKMKEKGDIPEGYSVSREKKERFSLILESASTNQTSMYLCASSYQTGSGPQHFGDGTRLSIL.

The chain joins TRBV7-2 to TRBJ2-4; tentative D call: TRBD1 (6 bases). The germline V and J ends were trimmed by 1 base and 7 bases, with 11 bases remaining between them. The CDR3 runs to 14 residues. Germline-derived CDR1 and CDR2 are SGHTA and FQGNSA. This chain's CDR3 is CASSLDQGMNIQYF. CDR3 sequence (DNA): TGTGCCAGCAGCTTAGACCAGGGGATGAACATTCAGTACTTC.

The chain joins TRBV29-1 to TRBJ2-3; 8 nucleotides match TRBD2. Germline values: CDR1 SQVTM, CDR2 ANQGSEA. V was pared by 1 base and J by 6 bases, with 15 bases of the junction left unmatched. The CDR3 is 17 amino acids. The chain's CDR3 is CSVEVVARSGSSDTQYF. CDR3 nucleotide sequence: TGCAGCGTTGAAGTAGTTGCTAGGAGCGGGAGTTCCGATACGCAGTATTTT.

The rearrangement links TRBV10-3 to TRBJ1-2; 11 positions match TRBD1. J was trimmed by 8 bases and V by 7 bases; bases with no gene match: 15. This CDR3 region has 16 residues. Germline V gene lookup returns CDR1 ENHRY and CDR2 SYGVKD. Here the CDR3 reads CAITPGTGGTTGGYTF. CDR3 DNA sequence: TGTGCCATCACCCCGGGGACAGGGGGAACCACGGGGGGCTACACCTTC.

The CDR3: CASTPQGTSGSEQFF. In nucleotides, the CDR3 is TGTGCCAGCACCCCCCAGGGGACTAGCGGGAGTGAGCAGTTCTTC. The chain is built from TRBV6-5 and TRBJ2-1, with 14 bases lining up with TRBD2. Per germline, CDR1 MNHEY and CDR2 SVGAGI. The CDR3 is made up of 15 amino acids. V was pared by 7 bases and J by 9 bases, with 8 bases of the junction left unmatched.

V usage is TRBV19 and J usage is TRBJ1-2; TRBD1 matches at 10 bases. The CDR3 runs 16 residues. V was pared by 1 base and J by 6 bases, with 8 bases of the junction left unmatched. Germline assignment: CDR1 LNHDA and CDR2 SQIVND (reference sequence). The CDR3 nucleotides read TGTGCCAGTAGTATAGCCACAACCGGGACAGGGGATGGCTACACCTTC. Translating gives CASSIATTGTGDGYTF.

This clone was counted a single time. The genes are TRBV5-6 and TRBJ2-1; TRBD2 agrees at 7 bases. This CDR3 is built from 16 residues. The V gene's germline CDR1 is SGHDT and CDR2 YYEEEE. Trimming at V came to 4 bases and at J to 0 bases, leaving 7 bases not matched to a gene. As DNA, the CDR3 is TGTGCCAGCAGCCACTTTACGGGGGGCTCCTACAATGAGCAGTTCTTC. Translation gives CASSHFTGGSYNEQFF.

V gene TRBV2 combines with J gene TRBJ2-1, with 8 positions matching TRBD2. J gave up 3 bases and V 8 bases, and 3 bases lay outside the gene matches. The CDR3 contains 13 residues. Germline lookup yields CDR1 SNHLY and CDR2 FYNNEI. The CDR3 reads CASLAGGYNEQFF. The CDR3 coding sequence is TGTGCCAGCCTCGCGGGGGGCTACAATGAGCAGTTCTTC.

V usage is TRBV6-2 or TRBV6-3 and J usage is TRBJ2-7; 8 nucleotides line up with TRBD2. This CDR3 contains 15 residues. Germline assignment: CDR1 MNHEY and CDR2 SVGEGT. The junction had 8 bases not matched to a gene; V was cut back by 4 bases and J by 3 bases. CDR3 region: CASSFSGTRYYEQYF. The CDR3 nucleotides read TGTGCCAGCAGTTTCTCCGGGACTAGATACTACGAGCAGTACTTC.

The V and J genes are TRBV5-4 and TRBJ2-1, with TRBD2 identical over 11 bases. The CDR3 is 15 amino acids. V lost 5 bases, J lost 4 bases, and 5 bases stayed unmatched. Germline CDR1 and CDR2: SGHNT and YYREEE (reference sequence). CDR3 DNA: TGTGCCAGCAGACCGGGACTAGCGGAGTACAATGAGCAGTTCTTC. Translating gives CASRPGLAEYNEQFF.

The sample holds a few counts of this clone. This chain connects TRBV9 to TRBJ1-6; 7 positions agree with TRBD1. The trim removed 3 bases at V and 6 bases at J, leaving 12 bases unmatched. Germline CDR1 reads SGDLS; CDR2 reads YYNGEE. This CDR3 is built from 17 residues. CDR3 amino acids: CASSGDPGQKFNSPLHF. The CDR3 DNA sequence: TGTGCCAGCAGCGGCGATCCGGGACAGAAATTTAATTCACCCCTCCACTTT.

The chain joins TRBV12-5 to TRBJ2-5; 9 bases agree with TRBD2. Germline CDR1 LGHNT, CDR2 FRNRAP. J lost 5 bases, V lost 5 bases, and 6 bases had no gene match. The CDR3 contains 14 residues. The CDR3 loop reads CASGPAGGGETQYF. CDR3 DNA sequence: TGTGCTAGTGGTCCCGCGGGGGGGGGTGAGACCCAGTACTTC.

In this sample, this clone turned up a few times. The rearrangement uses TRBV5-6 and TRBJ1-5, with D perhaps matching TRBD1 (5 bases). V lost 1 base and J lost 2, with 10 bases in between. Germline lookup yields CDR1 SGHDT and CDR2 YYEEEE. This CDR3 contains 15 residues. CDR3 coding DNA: TGTGCCAGCAGCTTGAGGGGCTGGGGCAATCAGCCCCAGCATTTT. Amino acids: CASSLRGWGNQPQHF.

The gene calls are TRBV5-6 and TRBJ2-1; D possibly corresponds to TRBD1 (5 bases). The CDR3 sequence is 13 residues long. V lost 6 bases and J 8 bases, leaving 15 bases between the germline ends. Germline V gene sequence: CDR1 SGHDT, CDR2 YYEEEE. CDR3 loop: CASTVRGWHEQFF. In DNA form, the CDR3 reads TGTGCCAGCACCGTTAGGGGTTGGCATGAGCAGTTCTTC.

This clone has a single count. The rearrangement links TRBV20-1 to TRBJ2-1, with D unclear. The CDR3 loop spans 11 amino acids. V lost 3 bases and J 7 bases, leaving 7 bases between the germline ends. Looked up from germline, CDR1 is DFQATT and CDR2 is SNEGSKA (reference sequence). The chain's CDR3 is CSASLENEQFF. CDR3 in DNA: TGCAGTGCTAGCTTAGAGAATGAGCAGTTCTTC.

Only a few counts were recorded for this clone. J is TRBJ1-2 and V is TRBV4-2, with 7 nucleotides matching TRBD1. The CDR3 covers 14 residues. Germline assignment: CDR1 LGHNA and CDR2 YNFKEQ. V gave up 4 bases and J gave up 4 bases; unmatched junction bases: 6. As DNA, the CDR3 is TGTGCCAGCAGCCCCCAGGGGGTCTCCTATGGCTACACCTTC. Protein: CASSPQGVSYGYTF.

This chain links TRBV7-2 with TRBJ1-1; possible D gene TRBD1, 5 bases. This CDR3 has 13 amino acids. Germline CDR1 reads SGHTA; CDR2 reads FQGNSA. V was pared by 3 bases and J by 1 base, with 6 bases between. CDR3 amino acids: CASSFGGNTEAFF. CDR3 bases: TGTGCCAGCAGCTTCGGGGGGAACACTGAAGCTTTCTTT. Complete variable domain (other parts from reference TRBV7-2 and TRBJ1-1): GAGVSQSPSNKVTEKGKDVELRCDPISGHTALYWYRQSLGQGLEFLIYFQGNSAPDKSGLPSDRFSAERTGGSVSTLTIQRTQQEDSAVYLCASSFGGNTEAFFGQGTRLTVV.